This is a list of T cell receptor beta chains from one sample in a study of T cell repertoires in cytomegalovirus infection. TCRdb processed the reads anew with MiXCR; each CDR3 protein has one entry. The data contain approximately 500,000 distinct CDR3 sequences, approximately 15% of them seen just once; the ten biggest clones take up under 30%. Sequencing was performed on CD8+ T cells from PBMCs. The receptors originated from a human donor in good health (CMV status not recorded). Some clones in this sample may be carry-over from other donors' samples. CDR3s include the opening cysteine and the closing phenylalanine or tryptophan. The D gene is left open where the match is weak. Not every row has a clone size; where given, it reads once, few, many or a size class.

TRBV14,TRBJ1-2,NA,NA,CASSQDGVVGYTF,TGTGCCAGCAGCCAAGATGGGGTCGTAGGCTACACCTTC
TRBV12-3/TRBV12-4,TRBJ2-1,many,NA,CASSEDNYNEQFF,TGTGCCAGCAGTGAGGACAACTACAATGAGCAGTTCTTC
TRBV6-1,TRBJ2-1,NA,TRBD1,CASSEDAIGQGAVNEQFF,TGTGCCAGCAGTGAAGACGCCATTGGACAGGGGGCGGTCAATGAGCAGTTCTTC
TRBV6-5,TRBJ2-1,many,TRBD2,CASSYVPRPGLASNEQFF,TGTGCCAGCAGTTACGTCCCCCGACCGGGACTAGCGTCCAATGAGCAGTTCTTC
TRBV12-3/TRBV12-4,TRBJ2-7,many,TRBD1,CASRGQGAPSSYEQYF,TGTGCCAGCAGAGGACAGGGGGCGCCGAGCTCCTACGAGCAGTACTTC
TRBV20-1,TRBJ1-1,NA,NA,CSASTEYAEAFF,TGCAGTGCCAGTACAGAGTACGCTGAAGCTTTCTTT
TRBV6-6,TRBJ2-2,few,NA,CASSYSMASLNTGELFF,TGTGCCAGCAGTTACTCGATGGCTTCACTGAACACCGGGGAGCTGTTTTTT
TRBV5-4,TRBJ2-1,few,TRBD2,CASSTTSGGWNEQFF,TGTGCCAGCAGCACGACTAGCGGGGGATGGAATGAGCAGTTCTTC
TRBV4-1,TRBJ2-5,few,NA,CASSQDEARRWETQYF,TGCGCCAGCAGCCAAGACGAGGCCCGTCGTTGGGAGACCCAGTACTTC
TRBV6-5,TRBJ1-5,few,TRBD1,CASRDGQALNQPQHF,TGTGCCAGCAGAGATGGACAGGCGCTCAATCAGCCCCAGCATTTT
TRBV7-8,TRBJ1-4,many,NA,CASSSSTSLTRKLFF,TGTGCCAGCAGCTCAAGCACCTCTCTAACCCGAAAACTGTTTTTT
TRBV27,TRBJ1-2,few,NA,CASSLSGSGVFGYTF,TGTGCCAGCAGTTTATCTGGGTCAGGGGTCTTTGGCTACACCTTC
TRBV18,TRBJ2-5,many,NA,CASSPSEGSDQETQYF,TGTGCCAGCTCACCATCGGAAGGTAGCGACCAAGAGACCCAGTACTTC
TRBV7-3,TRBJ2-2,many,NA,CASSLIRRGNTGELFF,TGTGCCAGCAGCTTAATAAGGCGGGGTAACACCGGGGAGCTGTTTTTT
TRBV24-1,TRBJ2-1,few,TRBD2,CATSDWTSGLYNEQFF,TGTGCCACCAGTGACTGGACTAGCGGACTCTACAATGAGCAGTTCTTC
TRBV28,TRBJ2-7,many,NA,CASSLGVQALSYEQYF,TGTGCCAGCAGTTTGGGGGTTCAGGCCCTCTCCTACGAGCAGTACTTC
TRBV27,TRBJ1-5,NA,TRBD1,CASSLTGGGVQPQHF,TGTGCCAGCAGTTTGACAGGGGGAGGGGTTCAGCCCCAGCATTTT
TRBV5-6,TRBJ2-5,NA,TRBD2,CASSSPLADEGTQYF,TGTGCCAGCAGCTCCCCCCTAGCGGACGAGGGGACCCAGTACTTC
TRBV4-2,TRBJ2-3,many,NA,CASSQVHSTSTDTQYF,TGTGCCAGCAGCCAAGTTCACAGTACTAGCACAGATACGCAGTATTTT
TRBV7-2,TRBJ2-5,NA,NA,CASSLALGLATFQETQYF,TGTGCAAGCAGCTTAGCCTTGGGGTTAGCGACCTTCCAAGAGACCCAGTACTTC
TRBV7-9,TRBJ2-7,many,NA,CASSFGSEQYF,TGTGCCAGCAGCTTTGGGAGCGAGCAGTACTTC
TRBV19,TRBJ1-3,few,TRBD1,CASSINGRGLGNTIYF,TGTGCCAGTAGTATCAACGGCAGGGGGCTTGGAAACACCATATATTTT
TRBV4-2,TRBJ2-7,few,TRBD1,CASSQEGQRTYEQYF,TGTGCCAGCAGCCAAGAGGGACAGAGAACATACGAGCAGTACTTC
TRBV7-8,TRBJ2-1,many,NA,CASSPRGYYNEQFF,TGTGCCAGCAGCCCCCGGGGGTACTACAATGAGCAGTTCTTC
TRBV10-3,TRBJ1-1,NA,NA,CAIRDPSPTEAFF,TGTGCCATCAGGGACCCATCGCCTACTGAAGCTTTCTTT
TRBV20-1,TRBJ1-2,many,NA,CSAITDRTQANYGYTF,TGCAGTGCTATCACCGACAGAACACAAGCTAACTATGGCTACACCTTC
TRBV20-1,TRBJ2-1,few,TRBD2,CSAGVAPLAGAHNEQFF,TGCAGTGCCGGGGTAGCCCCTCTAGCGGGAGCCCACAATGAGCAGTTCTTC
TRBV6-9,TRBJ2-3,NA,NA,CASSEHLVSTDTQYF,TGTGCCAGCAGCGAACATCTAGTGAGCACAGATACGCAGTATTTT
TRBV11-2,TRBJ2-7,many,TRBD1,CASSPTGGLDYEQYF,TGTGCCAGCAGCCCGACAGGGGGCTTGGACTACGAGCAGTACTTC
TRBV4-2,TRBJ2-1,many,NA,CASSQHKGNNEQFF,TGTGCCAGCAGCCAGCACAAAGGTAACAATGAGCAGTTCTTC
TRBV10-3,TRBJ1-1,NA,TRBD1,CAISDPRGSLNTEAFF,TGTGCCATCAGTGACCCCAGGGGGTCGTTGAACACTGAAGCTTTCTTT
TRBV11-2,TRBJ2-5,NA,NA,CASSSSRGAQETQYF,TGTGCCAGCAGCAGCAGCAGGGGAGCCCAAGAGACCCAGTACTTC
TRBV7-9,TRBJ2-6,many,NA,CASSPSRSGANVLTF,TGTGCCAGCAGCCCTAGTCGCTCTGGGGCCAACGTCCTGACTTTC
TRBV20-1,TRBJ2-7,few,TRBD1,CSARALDRGLYEQYF,TGCAGTGCTAGAGCTTTGGACAGGGGGCTGTACGAGCAGTACTTC
TRBV27,TRBJ1-6,NA,NA,CASSNTGISPLHF,TGTGCCAGCAGTAATACAGGGATCTCACCCCTCCACTTT
TRBV4-2,TRBJ2-5,many,TRBD2,CASSQGEGGLAGETQYF,TGTGCCAGCAGCCAAGGAGAGGGAGGGCTAGCCGGAGAGACCCAGTACTTC
TRBV12-3/TRBV12-4,TRBJ2-5,many,TRBD1,CASSFHRGWGKEETQYF,TGTGCCAGCAGTTTCCACAGGGGTTGGGGCAAGGAAGAGACCCAGTACTTC
TRBV6-1,TRBJ2-7,few,NA,CASSFRGYTYEQYF,TGTGCCAGCAGTTTCAGGGGTTACACCTACGAGCAGTACTTC
TRBV3-1,TRBJ1-1,NA,NA,CASSQLAAAGTEAFF,TGTGCCAGCAGCCAACTAGCGGCCGCGGGCACTGAAGCTTTCTTT
TRBV7-9,TRBJ2-1,few,NA,CASSSNPDMDETYNEQFF,TGTGCCAGCAGCTCCAACCCCGACATGGATGAGACCTACAATGAGCAGTTCTTC
TRBV7-9,TRBJ2-4,many,TRBD2,CASSTRTSGVGRNIQYF,TGTGCCAGCAGCACCCGGACTAGCGGGGTAGGGAGAAACATTCAGTACTTC
TRBV12-3/TRBV12-4,TRBJ1-1,many,NA,CASSLVGGAEAFF,TGTGCCAGCAGTTTAGTAGGAGGGGCTGAAGCTTTCTTT
TRBV4-2,TRBJ2-3,NA,TRBD2,CASSSGTSGSGFADTQYF,TGTGCCAGCAGCTCCGGGACTAGCGGGAGTGGCTTCGCAGATACGCAGTATTTT
TRBV3-1,TRBJ2-7,NA,TRBD1,CASSHDRGISYEQYF,TGTGCCAGCAGCCACGACAGGGGAATCTCCTACGAGCAGTACTTC
TRBV6-1,TRBJ1-5,many,NA,CASSSFRQRNQPQHF,TGTGCCAGCAGTTCGTTTCGACAACGCAATCAGCCCCAGCATTTT
TRBV5-1,TRBJ1-2,NA,TRBD1,CASSFEGQSYGYTF,TGCGCCAGCAGCTTTGAGGGACAGTCTTATGGCTACACCTTC
TRBV12-3/TRBV12-4,TRBJ1-5,many,NA,CASSSSGPVSNQPQHF,TGTGCCAGCAGTTCATCGGGACCGGTTAGCAATCAGCCCCAGCATTTT
TRBV6-2/TRBV6-3,TRBJ2-7,NA,TRBD2,CASSYSATSGREVSSYEQYF,TGTGCCAGCAGTTACTCGGCGACTAGCGGGAGGGAAGTCAGCTCCTACGAGCAGTACTTC
TRBV12-3/TRBV12-4,TRBJ1-2,many,NA,CASSLESFYGYTF,TGTGCCAGCAGTTTGGAGAGCTTCTATGGCTACACCTTC
TRBV5-1,TRBJ1-2,few,TRBD1,CASRGQNYGYTF,TGCGCCAGTAGGGGACAGAACTATGGCTACACCTTC
TRBV6-6,TRBJ2-1,NA,TRBD2,CASSYARREGRIEQFF,TGTGCCAGCAGTTACGCTAGGCGGGAGGGCCGGATTGAGCAGTTCTTC
TRBV27,TRBJ2-6,NA,NA,CASSLSHSGANVLTF,TGTGCCAGCAGTTTATCCCACTCTGGGGCCAACGTCCTGACTTTC
TRBV12-3/TRBV12-4,TRBJ2-7,many,TRBD2,CASSPLAGSYEQYF,TGTGCCAGCAGTCCCTTAGCGGGTTCCTACGAGCAGTACTTC